This T cell receptor beta chain was captured by sequencing in a study of T cell repertoires in cytomegalovirus infection. About the research overall: It was the public TCR beta signatures that indicated both CMV infection and matching HLA type.

In regard to this clonotype: Its antigen is as yet unknown.

Study-level findings and limits: HLA-C-restricted CMV-specific TCR beta clonotypes prevailed in the ex vivo response.

In germline, CDR1 is KGHDR, CDR2 SFDVKD. V was clipped by 0 bases and J by 3 bases, with 3 bases between them. This CDR3 has 13 residues. Each CDR3 protein is one row after TCRdb ran MiXCR on the reads. This table holds around 530,000 distinct CDR3 sequences, roughly 29% found once. This receptor was obtained from a human donor in good health (CMV status not recorded). Some clones in this sample may be carry-over from other donors' samples. The sample consisted of PBMCs. This sequence joins TRBV24-1 and TRBJ2-3; no reliable D call. For the CDR3, the DNA is TGTGCCACCAGTGATTTGCGGACAGATACGCAGTATTTT. Its protein product is CATSDLRTDTQYF.